What follows are 4 T cell receptor beta chains derived from one specimen sequenced in a study of cytomegalovirus exposure and HLA in healthy donors. The table came from immunoSEQ multiplex PCR; TCRdb's copy has only in-frame clones and leaves some out. This sample has 150,000 to 200,000 clones, with roughly 86% found just once. Sequencing was performed on PBMCs. All receptors come from a man aged 30-40 years in good health and CMV-seropositive.

This chain connects TRBV7-9 to TRBJ2-1; possible D gene TRBD1, 6 bases. V dropped 11 bases and J dropped 12 bases, with 17 bases sitting between them. Germline lookup yields CDR1 SEHNR and CDR2 FQNEAQ (reference sequence). The CDR3 sequence is 11 residues long. The CDR3 is CAGGLRDMQFF. The CDR3 coding sequence is TGTGCCGGCGGCCTACGGGACATGCAGTTCTTC.

The chain couples TRBV6-5 to TRBJ1-1; 10 nucleotides align to TRBD1. The CDR3 has 12 amino acids. V trimming: 5 bases; J trimming: 11 bases; junction bases outside the gene matches: 5. CDR1 is MNHEY and CDR2 is SVGAGI in the germline V gene. For the CDR3, the DNA is TGTGCCAGCAGTCCCGACAGGGGGCAGGCTTTCTTT. Its protein product is CASSPDRGQAFF.

J is TRBJ2-7 and V is TRBV11-2; 10 bases map to TRBD1. CDR3 length: 17 residues. V shed 1 base and J 4 bases; nucleotides not matched to a gene: 10. Germline values: CDR1 SGHAT, CDR2 FQNNGV. The chain's CDR3 is CASSLAGTGDLGYEQYF. The CDR3 DNA reads as TGTGCCAGCAGCTTAGCAGGGACAGGGGATTTGGGATACGAGCAGTACTTC.

The J gene is TRBJ2-7, the V gene TRBV11-2; TRBD2 agrees at 10 bases. The CDR3 runs to 16 residues. CDR1 is SGHAT and CDR2 is FQNNGV in the germline V gene. Trimming removed 1 base from V and 4 bases from J; junction bases left unmatched: 7. CDR3 in DNA: TGTGCCAGCAGCTTAGCAAGGAGCGGGGGGGCATACGAGCAGTACTTC. It codes for CASSLARSGGAYEQYF. The complete variable domain, with remaining parts taken from reference TRBV11-2 and TRBJ2-7, reads EAGVAQSPRYKIIEKRQSVAFWCNPISGHATLYWYQQILGQGPKLLIQFQNNGVVDDSQLPKDRFSAERLKGVDSTLKIQPAKLEDSAVYLCASSLARSGGAYEQYFGPGTRLTVT.